The 24 T cell receptor beta chains below were found in one sample sequenced in a study of T cell repertoires in cytomegalovirus infection (dated by TCRdb to about 2019). In the paper's terms, the treatment or condition label means: in vitro stimulation with specific CMV peptide epitopes to enrich CMV-specific T cells. The instrument was an Illumina HiSeq 1500. In-frame beta chains were kept once TCRdb had trimmed the public reads at Q25 with fastp and called clones with MiXCR. Each CDR3 protein appears once, grouped with its most common genes and DNA. The sample profile shows approximately 120,000 distinct CDR3 sequences; 32% of them were found once. The ten largest make up under 70% of the sample. Antigen specificity for these receptors is unknown. The input for sequencing was CD8+ T cells from cultured PBMCs, taken from culture after CMV antigen stimulation. The receptor source for this set is a human donor in good health (CMV status not recorded). Some clones in this sample may be carry-over from other donors' samples.

V usage is TRBV28 and J usage is TRBJ1-5; D is unresolved. Trimming left V 4 bases short and J 3 bases short, with 16 bases between. The CDR3 loop spans 16 amino acids. Germline CDR1 reads MDHEN; CDR2 reads SYDVKM. DNA of the CDR3: TGTGCCAGCAGTTCTTTGCCCGTGGCCTACAATCAGCCCCAGCATTTT. It encodes CASSSLPVAYNQPQHF.

V and J are TRBV7-8 and TRBJ1-1; D is uncertain. Trimming removed 1 base at V and 3 bases at J, with 12 bases between. CDR3 size: 15 residues. Germline assignment: CDR1 SGHVS and CDR2 FQNEAQ. CDR3 protein: CASSLEWKLDTEAFF. The CDR3 DNA is TGTGCCAGCAGCTTAGAATGGAAGTTGGACACTGAAGCTTTCTTT.

V is TRBV7-4 and J is TRBJ1-2; 10 bases map to TRBD1. J gave up 2 bases and V 5 bases, and 8 bases lay outside the gene matches. The germline CDR1 and CDR2 sequences are SGHVT and SQSDAQ. The length of the CDR3 is 16 residues. This CDR3 reads CASSQGKTGGNYGYTF. The CDR3 region has the DNA TGTGCCAGCAGCCAAGGGAAGACAGGGGGCAACTATGGCTACACCTTC. The full variable domain, in which reference TRBV7-4 and TRBJ1-2 provide the parts outside the CDR3, is GAGVSQSPRYKVAKRGRDVALRCDSISGHVTLYWYRQTLGQGSEVLTYSQSDAQRDKSGRPSGRFSAERPERSVSTLKIQRTEQGDSAVYLCASSQGKTGGNYGYTFGSGTRLTVV.

The chain has TRBV11-3 and TRBJ2-3; maybe TRBD1 (5 bases). Germline CDR1 reads SGHNT; CDR2 reads YENEEA. Trimming took 8 bases from V and 4 from J, leaving 13 bases between them. The CDR3 is made up of 13 amino acids. CDR3 DNA sequence: TGTGCCAGCGGAGATGGGGCGGCAGATACGCAGTATTTT. Translating gives CASGDGAADTQYF.

In its sample, this clonotype was seen many times. The rearrangement uses TRBV7-8 and TRBJ1-6; possible D gene TRBD1, 5 bases. Trimming pared 1 base from V and 7 bases from J, leaving 17 bases between. Germline V CDR1 and CDR2: SGHVS, FQNEAQ. CDR3 length: 17 residues. The CDR3 protein is CASSLGPVRGGNSPLHF. CDR3 coding DNA: TGTGCCAGCAGCTTAGGTCCTGTTAGGGGAGGCAATTCACCCCTCCACTTT.

The V call is TRBV5-1, the J call TRBJ1-1, with TRBD1 matching over 7 bases. The CDR3 has 14 amino acids. V shed 5 bases, J shed 3 bases, and the junction held 7 bases outside the gene matches. The germline CDR1 and CDR2 sequences are SGHRS and YFSETQ. The CDR3 reads CASRGGTADTEAFF. CDR3 DNA sequence: TGCGCCAGCAGGGGAGGGACAGCAGACACTGAAGCTTTCTTT.

This clonotype was counted only a few times. This chain joins TRBV4-1 and TRBJ1-1; no definite D call. V was shortened by 3 bases and J by 0 bases, with 11 bases between the two germline ends. The CDR3 extends over 15 amino acids. Germline CDR1 and CDR2: MGHRA and YSYEKL. CDR3 in DNA: TGCGCCAGCAGCCACGCATCGAGTTTGAACACTGAAGCTTTCTTT. Its translation: CASSHASSLNTEAFF.

V usage is TRBV4-1 and J usage is TRBJ2-3; D is unclear. The CDR3 has 14 amino acids. CDR1 MGHRA and CDR2 YSYEKL come from the germline V gene. Trimming shortened V by 0 bases and J by 4 bases, and 8 bases separated the two germline ends. The CDR3 loop is CASSQESPSDTQYF. Here the CDR3 DNA reads TGCGCCAGCAGCCAAGAATCTCCGTCAGATACGCAGTATTTT.

The V gene is TRBV7-2, the J gene TRBJ2-7; the D call may be TRBD1 or TRBD2 (6 bases each). V was clipped by 1 base and J by 3 bases, with 13 bases between them. Germline V gene lookup returns CDR1 SGHTA and CDR2 FQGNSA. The CDR3 consists of 15 residues. CDR3 region: CASSLGPEGGYEQYF. The CDR3 coding sequence is TGTGCCAGCAGCTTAGGCCCCGAGGGGGGCTACGAGCAGTACTTC. Using reference TRBV7-2 and TRBJ2-7 for the parts outside the CDR3, the full variable domain is GAGVSQSPSNKVTEKGKDVELRCDPISGHTALYWYRQSLGQGLEFLIYFQGNSAPDKSGLPSDRFSAERTGGSVSTLTIQRTQQEDSAVYLCASSLGPEGGYEQYFGPGTRLTVT.

The chain combines TRBV19 with TRBJ2-5; 7 bases are a match to TRBD1. This CDR3 is 13 amino acids long. The germline V gene encodes CDR1 LNHDA and CDR2 SQIVND (reference sequence). J lost 7 bases, V lost 5 bases, and 7 bases had no gene match. The CDR3 region has the DNA TGTGCCAGTAGTGATATTGAGGGGGCGACCCAGTACTTC. Encoded protein: CASSDIEGATQYF.

The chain combines TRBV28 with TRBJ2-3, with D possibly TRBD1 on 6 matching bases. V was cut by 3 bases and J by 1 base, with 14 bases left in between. CDR1 MDHEN and CDR2 SYDVKM come from the germline V gene. The CDR3 has 16 residues. The DNA of the CDR3 is TGTGCCAGCAGTTTCAGGGGCCCTCATCGCACAGATACGCAGTATTTT. Amino acid sequence: CASSFRGPHRTDTQYF.

CDR3 sequence reads: CASCTQGGNGNQPQHF. The CDR3 DNA is TGTGCCAGCTGTACTCAGGGGGGGAATGGCAATCAGCCCCAGCATTTT. This chain uses TRBV19 with TRBJ1-5, with 7 bases fitting TRBD1. Trimming at V came to 9 bases and at J to 2 bases, leaving 13 bases not matched to a gene. This CDR3 has 16 amino acids. Germline values: CDR1 LNHDA, CDR2 SQIVND (reference sequence). Supplemented by reference TRBV19 and TRBJ1-5, the full variable domain reads DGGITQSPKYLFRKEGQNVTLSCEQNLNHDAMYWYRQDPGQGLRLIYYSQIVNDFQKGDIAEGYSVSREKKESFPLTVTSAQKNPTAFYLCASCTQGGNGNQPQHFGDGTRLSIL.

This clonotype was observed a handful of times. The V call is TRBV4-3, the J call TRBJ2-3; 10 bases line up with TRBD2. Germline lookup yields CDR1 LGHNA and CDR2 YSLEER. V shed 1 base and J 2 bases; nucleotides not matched to a gene: 12. This CDR3 region has 19 residues. CDR3 loop: CASSQVIVSGGDVTDTQYF. For the CDR3, the DNA is TGCGCCAGCAGCCAAGTTATCGTAAGCGGGGGGGACGTCACAGATACGCAGTATTTT.

Only a few counts were recorded for this clonotype. The V and J genes are TRBV27 and TRBJ1-1; D is unresolved. Germline lookup yields CDR1 MNHEY and CDR2 SMNVEV (reference sequence). V was trimmed by 6 bases and J by 10 bases, leaving 21 bases between them. The CDR3 spans 14 residues. Here the CDR3 reads CASSPHKTGNRAFF. The DNA for the CDR3 is TGTGCCAGCAGCCCCCATAAGACTGGGAATCGAGCTTTCTTT.

The genes are TRBV24-1 and TRBJ1-4; unclear D gene. In germline, CDR1 is KGHDR, CDR2 SFDVKD. V lost 2 bases to trimming and J lost 4 bases, with 13 bases between them. The length of the CDR3 is 16 residues. CDR3 DNA: TGTGCCACCAGTGATTCGCAATTCGGCCGTAATGAAAAACTGTTTTTT. This sequence encodes CATSDSQFGRNEKLFF.

The V and J genes are TRBV4-2 and TRBJ2-1; D ambiguous. Trimming stripped 4 bases from V and 8 bases from J, with 9 bases between. CDR3 length equals 12 residues. Germline CDR1 reads LGHNA; CDR2 reads YNFKEQ. The CDR3 is CASSLDAYEQFF. The CDR3 DNA reads as TGTGCCAGCAGCCTTGACGCATATGAGCAGTTCTTC.

This chain uses TRBV7-9 with TRBJ2-1, with no clear D. Between the trimmed V and J ends, which lost 1 base and 14 bases, there was a span of 18 bases. From germline, CDR1 is SEHNR and CDR2 FQNEAQ (reference sequence). The CDR3 sequence is 14 residues long. This chain's CDR3 is CASSLEVISSNEFF. CDR3 nucleotide sequence: TGTGCCAGCAGCTTAGAAGTGATAAGTTCTAACGAGTTCTTC.

The V and J genes are TRBV7-9 and TRBJ2-5; 10 nucleotides match TRBD1. The ends lost 5 bases at V and 5 bases at J; junction bases unmatched: 11. The CDR3 spans 16 residues. The germline V gene has CDR1 SEHNR and CDR2 FQNEAQ (reference sequence). The CDR3 loop reads CASSHRDRGLWETQYF. CDR3 nucleotide sequence: TGTGCCAGCAGCCACCGAGACAGGGGGCTATGGGAGACCCAGTACTTC.

This rearrangement joins TRBV11-2 to TRBJ2-1, with D possibly being TRBD1 (5 bases). Germline-derived CDR1 and CDR2 are SGHAT and FQNNGV. V was clipped by 5 bases and J by 8 bases, with 19 bases between them. The CDR3 loop spans 15 amino acids. In DNA form, the CDR3 reads TGTGCCAGCAGCCCAGGGTATGTGGGGTTCGATGAGCAGTTCTTC. Amino acid sequence: CASSPGYVGFDEQFF.

The chain joins TRBV18 to TRBJ2-1; TRBD2 matches 7 bases. Losses at the gene ends were 3 bases for V and 2 bases for J; bases not matched to a gene: 4. Looked up from germline, CDR1 is KGHSH and CDR2 is LQKENI. This CDR3 is built from 15 residues. CDR3 residues: CASSPQRDTYNEQFF. As DNA, the CDR3 is TGTGCCAGCTCACCCCAGCGGGATACCTACAATGAGCAGTTCTTC.

The chain couples TRBV6-1 to TRBJ2-3, with unresolved D. Trimming shortened V by 2 bases and J by 1 base, and 13 bases separated the two germline ends. Germline CDR1 is MNHNS and CDR2 is SASEGT. The CDR3 spans 16 residues. CDR3 residues: CASSERTSPGTDTQYF. The CDR3 nucleotides read TGTGCCAGCAGTGAAAGGACCTCCCCAGGCACAGATACGCAGTATTTT.

This clonotype was counted a single time. The genes are TRBV5-4 and TRBJ1-1; weak D call: TRBD1 (6 bases). Trimming cost V 3 bases and J 2 bases, with 23 bases left between them. The germline V gene has CDR1 SGHNT and CDR2 YYREEE (reference sequence). The CDR3 covers 18 residues. In DNA, the CDR3 is TGTGCCAGCAGCTCACTTCTGGGGCAGGGGTATATCAACACTGAAGCTTTCTTT. Translating it yields CASSSLLGQGYINTEAFF.

This clonotype has more than one count but fewer than ten. The chain has TRBV7-2 and TRBJ1-1, with a weak D call TRBD1 (5 bases). Trimming cost V 4 bases and J 11 bases, with 11 bases left between them. Germline loops: CDR1 SGHTA, CDR2 FQGNSA. The CDR3 loop spans 11 amino acids. CDR3 amino acids: CASSSGAFAFF. DNA of the CDR3: TGTGCCAGCAGCTCCGGGGCTTTCGCTTTCTTT. The full variable domain, in which reference TRBV7-2 and TRBJ1-1 provide the parts outside the CDR3, is GAGVSQSPSNKVTEKGKDVELRCDPISGHTALYWYRQSLGQGLEFLIYFQGNSAPDKSGLPSDRFSAERTGGSVSTLTIQRTQQEDSAVYLCASSSGAFAFFGQGTRLTVV.

V is TRBV7-6 and J is TRBJ2-2; the D gene is possibly TRBD1 (6 bases). V gave up 3 bases and J gave up 6 bases, with 14 bases separating them. Germline lookup yields CDR1 SGHVS and CDR2 FNYEAQ. The CDR3 consists of 15 residues. The CDR3 DNA reads as TGTGCCAGCAGCTTCTGGGACATCGATGCCGGGGAGCTGTTTTTT. Its translation is CASSFWDIDAGELFF.